The 18 T cell receptor beta chains given below trace back to one sample, sequenced in a study of T cells in Graves' hyperthyroidism and ophthalmopathy. TCR beta CDR3 sequences were amplified from RNA transcripts. Primed by the HTBI set, a first-round RT-PCR was run on the TCR CDR3. TCRdb reprocessed the multiplex PCR reads via MiXCR and lists one record per CDR3 protein. The profile covers some 510,000 distinct CDR3 sequences, with 20% appearing a single time and around 27% taken by the ten largest. Sequenced sample: blood. These receptors were collected from a man aged 18 to 30 with Graves' hyperthyroidism.

About this clonotype: A much larger clone differs by one base, so this may be a read error. The J gene is TRBJ2-4, the V gene TRBV5-1, with TRBD2 identical over 8 bases. Germline lookup yields CDR1 SGHRS and CDR2 YFSETQ. The CDR3 is made up of 16 amino acids. CDR3 amino acids: CASSSSAGLAKNIKYF. The CDR3 DNA sequence: TGCGCCAGCAGCTCCTCGGCTGGACTAGCCAAAAACATTAAGTACTTC.

This clonotype occurred many times. The chain uses TRBV6-4 and TRBJ1-5; D gene ambiguous. Trimming stripped 6 bases from V and 5 bases from J, with 23 bases between. The CDR3 has 17 residues. Germline assignment: CDR1 MRHNA and CDR2 SNTAGT. Here the CDR3 DNA reads TGTGCCAGCAGAACTTCCCCCGGGAGTCTAAGGGATCAGCCCCAGCATTTT. Encoded protein: CASRTSPGSLRDQPQHF.

As regards this clonotype: The CDR3 carries no conserved terminal phenylalanine or tryptophan, so it likely arises from a read error. J is TRBJ2-2 and V is TRBV6-5; D remains unclear. Germline CDR1 is MNHEY and CDR2 is SVGAGI. The CDR3 spans 13 residues. CDR3 DNA sequence: TGTGCCAGCAGCTACTCGGCGAACGGGGAGCTGTTTTTG. Translation gives CASSYSANGELFL.

This clonotype has at least ten counts. The rearrangement links TRBV3-1 to TRBJ2-5; TRBD2 matches at 12 bases. This CDR3 region has 17 residues. V was clipped by 4 bases and J by 4 bases; unmatched bases: 10. The V gene's germline CDR1 is LGHDT and CDR2 YNNKEL (reference sequence). CDR3 region: CASSLLLAGGGGETQYF. In DNA, the CDR3 is TGTGCCAGCAGCCTACTACTAGCGGGGGGAGGAGGAGAGACCCAGTACTTC.

A few counts support this clonotype. The rearrangement joins TRBV5-1 to TRBJ1-2; possibly TRBD1 for D (6 bases). Germline CDR1 reads SGHRS; CDR2 reads YFSETQ. The CDR3 is 13 amino acids. V gave up 3 bases and J gave up 6 bases, with 12 bases separating them. CDR3 bases: TGCGCCAGCAGCTCACCAGGGGTTAATGGCTACACCTTC. It translates to CASSSPGVNGYTF.

In its sample, this clonotype was seen many times. The chain is built from TRBV11-2 and TRBJ2-7; D not resolved. Trimming removed 4 bases at V and 0 bases at J, with 10 bases between. CDR1 is SGHAT and CDR2 is FQNNGV in the germline V gene. This CDR3 region has 14 residues. DNA for the CDR3: TGTGCCAGCAGCTCCCCGGGCGACTCCTACGAGCAGTACTTC. It encodes CASSSPGDSYEQYF. Variable domain in full (rest from reference TRBV11-2 and TRBJ2-7): EAGVAQSPRYKIIEKRQSVAFWCNPISGHATLYWYQQILGQGPKLLIQFQNNGVVDDSQLPKDRFSAERLKGVDSTLKIQPAKLEDSAVYLCASSSPGDSYEQYFGPGTRLTVT.

This chain connects TRBV19 to TRBJ2-2; the match to TRBD2 covers 10 bases. This CDR3 contains 15 residues. The germline gives CDR1 LNHDA, CDR2 SQIVND (reference sequence). V shed 4 bases and J 6 bases; nucleotides not matched to a gene: 5. CDR3 coding DNA: TGTGCCAGTAGTACTTTAGCGGGAGGAGCCGGGGAGCTGTTTTTT. Protein product: CASSTLAGGAGELFF.

This clonotype was picked up many times. The CDR3 nucleotides are TGCAGTGCTTGGGGGCATCTAGTTTTCAGAGCTTTCTTT. Amino acid sequence: CSAWGHLVFRAFF. The rearrangement links TRBV20-1 to TRBJ1-1; TRBD1 might be the D (6 bases). In germline, CDR1 is DFQATT, CDR2 SNEGSKA (reference sequence). V was trimmed by 5 bases and J by 10 bases, leaving 20 bases between them. This CDR3 comprises 13 residues.

This clonotype was recorded at least ten times. The chain has TRBV12-5 and TRBJ2-7; TRBD1 agrees at 9 bases. V was clipped by 7 bases and J by 5 bases; unmatched bases: 9. The CDR3 totals 14 residues. Germline loops: CDR1 LGHNT, CDR2 FRNRAP. As DNA, the CDR3 is TGTGCTAGTGCTTCCCGGACAGGGGAACACGAGCAGTACTTC. Amino acids: CASASRTGEHEQYF. The full variable domain, in which reference TRBV12-5 and TRBJ2-7 provide the parts outside the CDR3, is DARVTQTPRHKVTEMGQEVTMRCQPILGHNTVFWYRQTMMQGLELLAYFRNRAPLDDSGMPKDRFSAEMPDATLATLKIQPSEPRDSAVYFCASASRTGEHEQYFGPGTRLTVT.

This clonotype was found many times. This sequence joins TRBV11-2 and TRBJ1-1, with D possibly being TRBD1 (5 bases). The CDR3 loop spans 15 amino acids. Germline CDR1 is SGHAT and CDR2 is FQNNGV. Trimming pared 5 bases from V and 4 bases from J, leaving 17 bases between. Here the CDR3 reads CASSSQGLILTEAFF. Written as DNA, the CDR3 is TGTGCCAGCAGCAGCCAGGGTTTGATCCTCACTGAAGCTTTCTTT.

The sample holds a few counts of this clonotype. This chain connects TRBV29-1 to TRBJ1-5; tentative D call: TRBD1 (6 bases). V was clipped by 4 bases and J by 0 bases, with 19 bases between them. Germline values: CDR1 SQVTM, CDR2 ANQGSEA. The CDR3 sequence is 17 residues long. The CDR3 DNA reads as TGCAGCGTTGTCGGGAGGCAGGGGCGATATAGCAATCAGCCCCAGCATTTT. Its translation: CSVVGRQGRYSNQPQHF.

This clonotype was observed at least ten times. The chain carries TRBV19 and TRBJ1-5; a weak D match, TRBD1 (5 bases). Germline CDR1 LNHDA, CDR2 SQIVND (reference sequence). The germline V and J ends were trimmed by 5 bases and 0 bases, with 11 bases remaining between them. CDR3 length equals 15 residues. CDR3 protein: CASSATVYSNQPQHF. CDR3 sequence (DNA): TGTGCCAGTAGTGCGACAGTTTATAGCAATCAGCCCCAGCATTTT. Full variable domain (remainder filled in from reference TRBV19 and TRBJ1-5): DGGITQSPKYLFRKEGQNVTLSCEQNLNHDAMYWYRQDPGQGLRLIYYSQIVNDFQKGDIAEGYSVSREKKESFPLTVTSAQKNPTAFYLCASSATVYSNQPQHFGDGTRLSIL.

Many counts were recorded for this clonotype. The CDR3 DNA reads TGTGCCACCAGACAGGGGGCTGGCTACACCTTC. Translation: CATRQGAGYTF. J is TRBJ1-2 and V is TRBV6-1; 10 positions agree with TRBD1. The J segment lost 7 bases and the V segment lost 10 bases, leaving 3 bases of the junction unmatched. CDR3 length equals 11 residues. Looked up from germline, CDR1 is MNHNS and CDR2 is SASEGT.

This clonotype has ten or more counts. The genes are TRBV20-1 and TRBJ1-5, with a weak D call TRBD1 (6 bases). The CDR3 has 15 residues. CDR1 and CDR2 from the germline V gene are DFQATT and SNEGSKA (reference sequence). Trimming left V 6 bases short and J 3 bases short, with 18 bases between. CDR3 loop: CSAITAGTYNQPQHF. In DNA, the CDR3 is TGCAGTGCCATTACCGCCGGGACATACAATCAGCCCCAGCATTTT.

The table lists this clonotype with a few counts. The chain links TRBV5-6 to TRBJ2-2; D gene uncertain. CDR3 length: 10 residues. Germline lookup yields CDR1 SGHDT and CDR2 YYEEEE. The ends were cut back, 5 bases at V and 7 bases at J, with 3 bases in the middle. The chain's CDR3 is CASRGGELFF. The CDR3 DNA sequence: TGTGCCAGCAGAGGCGGGGAGCTGTTTTTT.

This clonotype showed up many times. The chain recombines TRBV5-4 with TRBJ1-2; D not resolved. The V gene lost 4 bases and the J gene lost 2 bases, with 9 bases spanning the gap. The CDR3 extends over 13 amino acids. Germline loops: CDR1 SGHNT, CDR2 YYREEE (reference sequence). CDR3 in DNA: TGTGCCAGCAGCGACCCCCGAAACTATGGCTACACCTTC. Its protein is CASSDPRNYGYTF.

This clonotype was counted many times. The rearrangement joins TRBV20-1 to TRBJ2-7, with 8 bases fitting TRBD1. The length of the CDR3 is 18 residues. Unmatched junction bases numbered 16, after V lost 1 base and J lost 2 bases. Germline V lookup: CDR1 DFQATT, CDR2 SNEGSKA (reference sequence). CDR3 DNA sequence: TGCAGTGCTAGAGCTACCCTCGGTCGTGGGACAGGAGCCTACGAGCAGTACTTC. It specifies CSARATLGRGTGAYEQYF.

Comments on this clonotype: The junction differs from germline at one of its ends, possibly a read error. The gene calls are TRBV28 and TRBJ1-1; D may be TRBD1 (5 bases). Germline V lookup: CDR1 MDHEN, CDR2 SYDVKM. The CDR3 sequence is 13 residues long. CDR3 amino acids: CASSLTVNTEACF. As DNA, the CDR3 is TGTGCCAGCTCCCTGACAGTGAACACTGAAGCTTGCTTT. Together with reference TRBV28 and TRBJ1-1, the CDR3 gives the full variable domain: DVKVTQSSRYLVKRTGEKVFLECVQDMDHENMFWYRQDPGLGLRLIYFSYDVKMKEKGDIPEGYSVSREKKERFSLILESASTNQTSMYLCASSLTVNTEACFGQGTRLTVV.